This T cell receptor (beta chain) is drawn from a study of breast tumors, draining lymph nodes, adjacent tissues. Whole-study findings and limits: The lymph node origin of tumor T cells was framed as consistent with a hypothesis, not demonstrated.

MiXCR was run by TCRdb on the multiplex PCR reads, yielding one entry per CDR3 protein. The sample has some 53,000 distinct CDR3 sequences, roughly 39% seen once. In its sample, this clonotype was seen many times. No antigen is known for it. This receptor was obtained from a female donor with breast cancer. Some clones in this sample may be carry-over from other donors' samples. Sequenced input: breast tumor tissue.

The CDR3 nucleotides read TGTGCCAGCAGCGATGGACTAAACAATGAGCAGTTCTTC. It is translated as CASSDGLNNEQFF. This chain connects TRBV7-3 to TRBJ2-1, with a tentative D call TRBD2 (6 bases). With 5 bases removed from V and 5 bases from J, the gap between germline ends came to 10 bases. CDR3 length equals 13 residues. Germline V gives CDR1 SGHTA, CDR2 FQGTGA.